This T cell receptor (beta chain) was profiled in a study of regulatory T cells in long-lasting Graves disease. Building of the TCR beta libraries involved iRepertoire HTBI primers and Arm-PCR of CDR3 regions. TCRdb redid the calling of the multiplex PCR reads with MiXCR, one entry per CDR3 protein. The sample gives 400,000 or so distinct CDR3 sequences, around 24% of which show up once; about a quarter is in the top ten. Findings of the study overall: TRBV28, TRBJ1-2 and TRBJ2-5 were favored in persistent disease. Persistent Graves' disease cases displayed lower TCR diversity than newly diagnosed ones.

The J segment lost 6 bases and the V segment lost 4 bases, leaving 10 bases of the junction unmatched. In germline, CDR1 is KGHDR, CDR2 SFDVKD. The CDR3 is made up of 16 amino acids. As to time point: persistent/refractory GD, antithyroid drugs over 5 years with positive TRAb. The TCR library was prepared using RNA isolated from PBMCs. An endocrinology department in Xi'an, China, recruited the patients. Blood from the periphery, approximately 8.5 milliliters in all, was drawn into EDTA tubes. At least ten counts were recorded for this clonotype. Its specificity is not known. This sample comprised peripheral blood mononuclear cells (PBMCs), obtained when the disease was refractory, from a patient treated with antithyroid drugs. V is TRBV24-1 and J is TRBJ1-5; 8 nucleotides align to TRBD1. This receptor was obtained from a female donor with Graves disease. This CDR3 reads CATSDRDRGESQPQHF. The CDR3 DNA reads as TGTGCCACCAGTGACCGAGACAGGGGAGAAAGTCAGCCCCAGCATTTT.